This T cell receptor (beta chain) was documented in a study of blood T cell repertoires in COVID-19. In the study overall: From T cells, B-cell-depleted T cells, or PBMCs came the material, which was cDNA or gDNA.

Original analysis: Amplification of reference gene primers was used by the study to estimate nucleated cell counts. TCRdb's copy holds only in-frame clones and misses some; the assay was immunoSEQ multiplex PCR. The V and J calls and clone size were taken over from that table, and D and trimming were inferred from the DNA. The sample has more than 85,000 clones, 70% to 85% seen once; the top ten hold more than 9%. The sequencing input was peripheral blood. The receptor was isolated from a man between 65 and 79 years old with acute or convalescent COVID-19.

CDR3 in DNA: TGTGCCAGCAGCCTTCGGGGGGCTGGTAATGAAAAACTGTTTTTT. This codes for CASSLRGAGNEKLFF. The rearrangement joins TRBV3-1 (or the pseudogene TRBV3-2) to TRBJ1-4; possible D gene TRBD1, 6 bases. Trimming took 4 bases from V and 4 from J, leaving 13 bases between them. The germline CDR1 and CDR2 sequences are LGHDT and YNNKEL (reference sequence). The CDR3 totals 15 residues.